These 32 T cell receptor beta chains came from one sample sequenced in a study of glioma-infiltrating T cells. The iRepertoire nested amplicon-rescue multiplex PCR amplified TCR alpha and beta CDR3s from RNA. TCRdb re-analysed the multiplex PCR reads in MiXCR, keeping a single row per CDR3 protein. The data contain 300,000 to 450,000 distinct CDR3 sequences, 41% of them singletons. Sequencing input: glioma tissue, nonneoplastic brain tissue, or PBMCs (not recorded which). The origin of the receptors is a human donor with low-grade glioma or glioblastoma, undergoing nonglioma brain surgery, or in good health (not recorded which).

The chain has TRBV2 and TRBJ1-5; 7 bases align to TRBD1. The length of the CDR3 is 13 residues. The V segment lost 7 bases and the J segment 3 bases; nucleotides outside the gene matches: 3. Germline V CDR1 and CDR2: SNHLY, FYNNEI. Here the CDR3 DNA reads TGTGCCAGCAAGACAGGGTACAATCAGCCCCAGCATTTT. Protein sequence: CASKTGYNQPQHF.

V gene TRBV7-9 combines with J gene TRBJ2-7, with 8 bases aligning to TRBD1. V trimming: 5 bases; J trimming: 1 base; junction bases outside the gene matches: 4. Looked up from germline, CDR1 is SEHNR and CDR2 is FQNEAQ (reference sequence). This CDR3 region has 14 residues. CDR3 sequence reads: CASSVRDRSYEQYF. Written as DNA, the CDR3 is TGTGCCAGCAGCGTCCGGGACAGGTCCTACGAGCAGTACTTC.

V gene TRBV12-3 or TRBV12-4 combines with J gene TRBJ1-5; TRBD1 agrees at 7 bases. Trimming removed 7 bases from V and 0 bases from J; junction bases left unmatched: 6. This CDR3 has 15 amino acids. The CDR3 spells CASTKGQCSNQPQHF. The CDR3 DNA is TGTGCCAGCACCAAGGGACAGTGTAGCAATCAGCCCCAGCATTTT.

The rearrangement joins TRBV4-1 to TRBJ2-1, with TRBD2 matching 10 bases. The germline gives CDR1 MGHRA, CDR2 YSYEKL. V lost 0 bases and J lost 8; bases outside the gene matches: 10. CDR3 length equals 17 residues. DNA of the CDR3: TGCGCCAGCAGCCAAGAATTCTTGGGACTAGCGAGATATGAGCAGTTCTTC. Its protein is CASSQEFLGLARYEQFF.

As regards this clonotype: A read error may produce the germline difference seen at one junction end. The rearrangement links TRBV24-1 to TRBJ2-3, with D maybe TRBD2 (6 bases). This CDR3 is 16 amino acids long. CDR1 KGHDR and CDR2 SFDVKD come from the germline V gene. CDR3 DNA sequence: TGTGCCACCAGTGATTTAAAAAGCGGGCGGGCAGATACGCGGTATTTT. Amino acids: CATSDLKSGRADTRYF.

The chain has TRBV29-1 and TRBJ2-1, with 8 nucleotides matching TRBD2. From germline, CDR1 is SQVTM and CDR2 ANQGSEA. The ends lost 7 bases at V and 1 base at J; junction bases unmatched: 9. This CDR3 spans 15 amino acids. Here the CDR3 DNA reads TGCAGCGCCCGCCCCTTAGCGGGGTCCTACAATGAGCAGTTCTTC. This codes for CSARPLAGSYNEQFF.

The chain joins TRBV4-1 to TRBJ2-7; tentatively, D is TRBD1 or TRBD2 (5 bases each). The length of the CDR3 is 17 residues. Per germline, CDR1 MGHRA and CDR2 YSYEKL. V lost 2 bases to trimming and J lost 2 bases, with 19 bases between them. The DNA for the CDR3 is TGCGCCAGCAGCCAACTTGCGGCCGGGACCGAACCCTACGAGCAGTACTTC. Amino acids: CASSQLAAGTEPYEQYF.

This clonotype was observed many times. The rearrangement links TRBV27 to TRBJ2-3; D remains ambiguous. The CDR3 runs to 17 residues. Germline V CDR1 and CDR2: MNHEY, SMNVEV (reference sequence). Trimming pared 2 bases from V and 4 bases from J, leaving 19 bases between. The CDR3 sequence: CASSLITFGRSADTQYF. The CDR3 DNA reads TGTGCCAGCAGTTTAATAACTTTCGGCAGGAGTGCAGATACGCAGTATTTT.

This clonotype was found a few times. The J gene is TRBJ2-5, the V gene TRBV20-1; D may be TRBD1 (6 bases). The CDR3 extends over 13 amino acids. Trimming shortened V by 6 bases and J by 4 bases, and 15 bases separated the two germline ends. Germline V lookup: CDR1 DFQATT, CDR2 SNEGSKA (reference sequence). CDR3 bases: TGCAGTGCCCGGGACAATGGCCTAGAGACCCAGTACTTC. This translates into CSARDNGLETQYF.

The genes are TRBV7-2 and TRBJ2-3; D could derive from TRBD1 or TRBD2 (5 bases each). V was clipped by 6 bases and J by 6 bases, with 16 bases between them. The CDR3 sequence is 14 residues long. Per the germline V gene, CDR1 is SGHTA and CDR2 is FQGNSA. CDR3 sequence reads: CASRLGRGADTQYF. CDR3 nucleotide sequence: TGTGCCAGCAGATTGGGGCGAGGGGCGGATACGCAGTATTTT.

The gene calls are TRBV28 and TRBJ1-1; 7 nucleotides align to TRBD1. Germline V gives CDR1 MDHEN, CDR2 SYDVKM. The CDR3 is 15 residues long. V was pared by 6 bases and J by 1 base, with 8 bases of the junction left unmatched. Here the CDR3 DNA reads TGTGCCAGCAGCCCCGGGACAGAACGGAACACTGAAGCTTTCTTT. This encodes CASSPGTERNTEAFF.

This clonotype appeared many times. This chain connects TRBV27 to TRBJ2-7; 9 bases line up with TRBD2. V lost 5 bases, J lost 5 bases, and 13 bases stayed unmatched. Germline assignment: CDR1 MNHEY and CDR2 SMNVEV (reference sequence). This CDR3 is 16 amino acids long. The CDR3, as DNA: TGTGCCAGCAGTCTAACCTTGGCTAGCGGGAACCACGAGCAGTACTTC. Encoded protein: CASSLTLASGNHEQYF.

The chain uses TRBV7-9 and TRBJ2-1; D might be TRBD1 (5 bases). The assigned J gene may be wrong: the sequence end matches TRBJ2-7 better. Germline CDR1 and CDR2: SEHNR and FQNEAQ (reference sequence). The CDR3 extends over 15 amino acids. CDR3 sequence reads: CASSRTQGIPSEQYF. CDR3 bases: TGTGCCAGCAGCAGAACCCAGGGAATACCCTCCGAGCAGTACTTC.

The gene calls are TRBV28 and TRBJ1-2, with D possibly TRBD1 on 5 matching bases. The CDR3 contains 13 residues. Germline V gives CDR1 MDHEN, CDR2 SYDVKM. Trimming removed 7 bases at V and 2 bases at J, with 11 bases between. CDR3 sequence (DNA): TGTGCCAGCACTGTGACAGAAAACTATGGCTACACCTTC. Residues: CASTVTENYGYTF.

CDR3 residues: CASSALAGVLNEQFF. In DNA, the CDR3 is TGTGCCAGCAGTGCGCTAGCGGGAGTTTTGAATGAGCAGTTCTTC. The chain joins TRBV27 to TRBJ2-1; TRBD2 agrees at 10 bases. The CDR3 sequence is 15 residues long. The germline gives CDR1 MNHEY, CDR2 SMNVEV (reference sequence). V was clipped by 5 bases and J by 7 bases; unmatched bases: 8.

This clonotype was observed a few times. This rearrangement joins TRBV29-1 to TRBJ2-2; 7 nucleotides line up with TRBD1. V gave up 8 bases and J gave up 4 bases; unmatched junction bases: 4. The germline CDR1 and CDR2 sequences are SQVTM and ANQGSEA. The CDR3 length is 12 residues. In DNA, the CDR3 is TGCAGCAGCAGGGGGACCACCGGGGAGCTGTTTTTT. Its protein product is CSSRGTTGELFF.

This clonotype was detected many times. The chain carries TRBV20-1 and TRBJ2-1; TRBD1 aligns across 7 bases. The CDR3 runs 14 residues. The trim removed 5 bases at V and 8 bases at J, leaving 12 bases unmatched. The germline V gene has CDR1 DFQATT and CDR2 SNEGSKA (reference sequence). The CDR3 sequence is CSAAGTASLDEQFF. Here the CDR3 DNA reads TGCAGTGCTGCCGGGACAGCCAGCTTAGATGAGCAGTTCTTC.

The chain links TRBV28 to TRBJ1-1, with a possible D match to TRBD1 (6 bases). The CDR3 contains 18 residues. Looked up from germline, CDR1 is MDHEN and CDR2 is SYDVKM. Trimming took 9 bases from V and 5 from J, leaving 31 bases between them. The CDR3 spells CASYPSWPGAHGGTEAFF. The DNA of the CDR3 is TGTGCCAGTTACCCTAGCTGGCCGGGGGCTCACGGGGGGACTGAAGCTTTCTTT.

This clonotype has ten or more counts. V gene TRBV28 combines with J gene TRBJ1-6; maybe TRBD1 (5 bases). Germline CDR1 MDHEN, CDR2 SYDVKM. This CDR3 is 17 amino acids long. V lost 2 bases and J 7 bases, leaving 18 bases between the germline ends. The CDR3 sequence: CASSLMGVTLLNSPLHF. The CDR3 nucleotides are TGTGCCAGCAGTTTAATGGGGGTTACCCTGTTGAATTCACCCCTCCACTTT. Full variable domain (missing parts from reference TRBV28 and TRBJ1-6): DVKVTQSSRYLVKRTGEKVFLECVQDMDHENMFWYRQDPGLGLRLIYFSYDVKMKEKGDIPEGYSVSREKKERFSLILESASTNQTSMYLCASSLMGVTLLNSPLHFGNGTRLTVT.

As for this clonotype: A much larger clone lies one base from this, so it may be a read error. This chain links TRBV6-6 with TRBJ2-3; 7 positions match TRBD1. This CDR3 region has 14 residues. In germline, CDR1 is MNHNY, CDR2 SVGAGI (reference sequence). V trimming: 6 bases; J trimming: 8 bases; junction bases outside the gene matches: 11. The CDR3 loop is CASRWTGISGTQYF. As DNA, the CDR3 is TGTGCCAGCAGATGGACAGGAATTTCAGGTACGCAGTATTTT.

Details on this clonotype: This is likely a read error, given that the CDR3 carries no conserved phenylalanine or tryptophan at its end. The chain joins TRBV20-1 to TRBJ2-2; D is ambiguous. CDR1 DFQATT and CDR2 SNEGSKA come from the germline V gene (reference sequence). The CDR3 is 14 amino acids. V was trimmed by 2 bases and J by 1 base, leaving 8 bases between them. Written as DNA, the CDR3 is TGCAGTGCTAGACTACTGGGGAACACCGGGGAGCTGTTTCTT. Its translation: CSARLLGNTGELFL.

This chain links TRBV12-3 or TRBV12-4 with TRBJ2-1; possible D gene TRBD1, 6 bases. The CDR3 runs to 15 residues. Trimming shortened V by 3 bases and J by 11 bases, and 20 bases separated the two germline ends. This chain's CDR3 is CASSFSAGSGDKQFF. DNA of the CDR3: TGTGCCAGCAGTTTTTCGGCAGGGTCAGGGGATAAGCAGTTCTTC.

Ten or more counts support this clonotype. The chain employs TRBV27 and TRBJ2-2; a weak D match, TRBD1 (5 bases). This CDR3 spans 14 amino acids. Germline V gives CDR1 MNHEY, CDR2 SMNVEV (reference sequence). The ends were cut back, 0 bases at V and 9 bases at J, with 11 bases in the middle. The CDR3 DNA reads TGTGCCAGCAGTTTATCAGGGGCGTCTAGGGAGCTGTTTTTT. It is translated as CASSLSGASRELFF.

The chain employs TRBV4-1 and TRBJ1-5; D gene unclear. This CDR3 contains 14 residues. Trimming removed 4 bases at V and 4 bases at J, with 11 bases between. Germline V gene sequence: CDR1 MGHRA, CDR2 YSYEKL. CDR3 bases: TGCGCCAGCAGCCCTGGAGAGAGAAATCAGCCCCAGCATTTT. Its translation is CASSPGERNQPQHF.

This clonotype was seen only a few times. The rearrangement links TRBV24-1 to TRBJ2-3; 8 bases align to TRBD1. In germline, CDR1 is KGHDR, CDR2 SFDVKD. This CDR3 contains 13 residues. V lost 9 bases to trimming and J lost 5 bases; unmatched junction nucleotides: 6. The CDR3, as DNA: TGTGCCACCGCCTCACAGGGGGGAGATACGCAGTATTTT. This gives the protein CATASQGGDTQYF.

There are many counts of this clonotype. The V call is TRBV20-1, the J call TRBJ2-1; 12 nucleotides line up with TRBD2. V gave up 5 bases and J gave up 7 bases; unmatched junction bases: 6. This CDR3 region has 14 residues. CDR1 and CDR2 (germline): DFQATT, SNEGSKA (reference sequence). In DNA, the CDR3 is TGCAGTGCTTCGACTAGCGGGAGTTGGAATGAGCAGTTCTTC. Translation: CSASTSGSWNEQFF.

This clonotype was counted at least ten times. This chain connects TRBV20-1 to TRBJ1-5, with a weak D call TRBD1 (5 bases). Trimming removed 3 bases at V and 3 bases at J, with 12 bases between. The CDR3 runs 14 residues. Germline V CDR1 and CDR2: DFQATT, SNEGSKA (reference sequence). In DNA, the CDR3 is TGCAGTGCTAGTTCAGGGATTACCAATCAGCCCCAGCATTTT. It specifies CSASSGITNQPQHF.

This chain uses TRBV24-1 with TRBJ2-7; possibly TRBD2 for D (5 bases). Germline assignment: CDR1 KGHDR and CDR2 SFDVKD. The CDR3 runs to 16 residues. Trimming pared 1 base from V and 2 bases from J, leaving 14 bases between. The CDR3 region has the DNA TGTGCCACCAGTGATTTACGGACCAGAGGGACCTACGAGCAGTACTTC. It specifies CATSDLRTRGTYEQYF.

This clonotype has at least ten counts. The rearrangement links TRBV28 to TRBJ2-7; TRBD1 agrees at 7 bases. This CDR3 region has 17 residues. CDR1 MDHEN and CDR2 SYDVKM come from the germline V gene. J gave up 4 bases and V 4 bases, and 16 bases lay outside the gene matches. CDR3 loop: CASSSLTPTGVGYEQYF. The DNA for the CDR3 is TGTGCCAGCAGTTCCCTTACACCAACAGGGGTTGGTTACGAGCAGTACTTC.

The rearrangement joins TRBV20-1 to TRBJ2-3; D ambiguous. Germline CDR1 DFQATT, CDR2 SNEGSKA (reference sequence). The CDR3 contains 13 residues. V gave up 2 bases and J gave up 8 bases, with 14 bases separating them. The CDR3 loop is CSARSPNPGTQYF. The DNA of the CDR3 is TGCAGTGCTAGAAGTCCGAACCCGGGTACGCAGTATTTT.

This clonotype was seen a handful of times. The chain combines TRBV10-3 with TRBJ1-1; D possibly corresponds to TRBD1 (5 bases). Deletions cut 6 bases from V and 1 base from J, with 15 bases between. The germline V gene encodes CDR1 ENHRY and CDR2 SYGVKD. This CDR3 region has 15 residues. This chain's CDR3 is CAIRGPGTTNTEAFF. The CDR3 nucleotides are TGTGCCATCAGGGGACCCGGGACGACGAACACTGAAGCTTTCTTT.

Of note for this clonotype: A junction boundary mismatches the germline segment, possibly from a read error. The gene calls are TRBV28 and TRBJ1-4; D unresolved. The CDR3 sequence is 16 residues long. Per germline, CDR1 MDHEN and CDR2 SYDVKM. The CDR3 sequence: CAGSHGYLGLDEKLFF. The CDR3 DNA sequence: TGTGCCGGCAGCCATGGGTATCTAGGGTTGGATGAAAAGCTGTTTTTT.